The entry that follows covers one TCR beta chain sequence. The clone's antigen remains unknown. One base away there is no much larger clone; base qualities are not given. The data are from a study of regulatory T cells in long-lasting Graves disease (dated by TCRdb to the early 2020s). Regarding the complete study: In the newly diagnosed Graves' disease group, patients had been taking antithyroid drugs for less than 3 months. A total of roughly 35 samples were covered by TCR sequencing, comprising around 13 persistent and approximately 20 newly diagnosed Graves' disease patients. The study was registered as a clinical trial and conducted in China. Patients with persistent Graves' disease were compared with patients with newly diagnosed Graves' disease using TCR sequencing and RNA sequencing of peripheral blood. Broad study findings and their caveats: As a limitation, the authors acknowledged that the small sample size may reduce accuracy. Compared with newly diagnosed patients, persistent Graves' disease patients had lower TCR Shannon entropy and fewer highly expanded clones, which suggests clonal expansion. Peripheral blood alone was examined, since thyroid tissue, which constituted the primary lesion, could not be accessed. A larger number of public clonotypes was shared among persistent patients (approximately 3,000) than among newly diagnosed patients (approximately 1,000). Sequencing and analysis were limited to the TCR beta chain.

The library was obtained by multiplex PCR. Instrument on record: Illumina HiSeq 4000. iRepertoire HTBI primers and Arm-PCR amplification of CDR3 regions were used to construct TCR beta libraries. Gel purification was performed on PCR products prior to sequencing. In the original analysis: Gene usage analysis of CDR3 amino acid clonotypes relied on the roughly 58 TRBV and around 13 TRBJ segments identified across samples. COPE and FqMerger were used to merge the filtered high-quality paired reads into contigs. Contigs were aligned with BLAST to IMGT TRBV, TRBD and TRBJ reference genes, and CDR3 was defined per IMGT. Any clonotype with a frequency above 0.1% was counted as a highly expanded clone. Shannon entropy served as the measure of repertoire diversity, while the Gini coefficient captured V-J evenness. Public clonotypes were defined as clonotypes shared by more than one individual. Starting from the raw public reads, TCRdb applied fastp trimming at Q25, assembled clones with MiXCR and retained in-frame beta chains. Merged by CDR3 protein, the rows form single entries marked with the most common genes and DNA. The V and J calls come from TCRdb's annotation, not from the publication. Recorded for this sample are 400,000 to 500,000 distinct CDR3 sequences; 15% to 20% of them occurred a single time. Around a tenth of the sample is taken by the ten largest.

The intended sense of this specimen's time point label: newly diagnosed GD, antithyroid drugs for less than 3 months. For both TCR sequencing and RNA sequencing, RNA was extracted from PBMCs in TRIzol. The diagnosis of Graves' disease followed American Thyroid Association guidelines. Patients were recruited from an endocrinology department in Xi'an, China. From each patient, nine milliliters of peripheral blood was collected into an EDTA anticoagulant tube. PBMCs were isolated by Ficoll Paque Plus density gradient separation without further T cell sorting. RNA quality was checked with an Agilent 2100 Bioanalyzer and agarose gel, and concentration with a NanoDrop 2000. The same data also went into a second study, on T cells in Graves' hyperthyroidism and ophthalmopathy. As the second study states: Stable Graves' hyperthyroidism was defined as no progression to ophthalmopathy during 18 months of follow-up. Hyperthyroidism patients were newly diagnosed, had a disease duration of under 2 months, and were aged 18 to 65 years. Any patient with an uncontrolled infection, another autoimmune disease, pregnancy or lactation was excluded. Clinical symptoms, serum thyroxine and TRAb, thyroid ultrasound, and orbital computed tomography formed the basis for the diagnoses. A first-round RT-PCR of the TCR CDR3 used the HTBI primer set with the Qiagen OneStep RT-PCR kit. Most expanded thyroid clonotypes (frequency above 0.001) were also detected in blood, suggesting blood repertoires may reflect thyroid immune responses. Ophthalmopathy was separated from stable hyperthyroidism by a 13 V-J signature model, with 85% to 90% sensitivity and about 81% specificity obtained in cross-validation and 80%/75% obtained in testing. During validation, the model predicted progression to ophthalmopathy a median of about 6.3 months ahead of onset, with almost 71% sensitivity and 72% to 85% specificity. TCR V-J signatures able to tell the groups apart were searched for in a discovery cohort of 100 or so patients, of whom roughly 42 had Graves' ophthalmopathy and around 58 had stable Graves' hyperthyroidism. Prospective prediction of ophthalmopathy was tested in an independent validation cohort of 18 to 20 hyperthyroidism patients and around 16 patients who later progressed to ophthalmopathy. The 75 to 100 discovery patients were randomly split 7:3 into training and test sets. Thyroid tissue and blood T-cell repertoires from more than 5 Graves' hyperthyroidism patients were also compared in the study. Following sampling, methimazole starting at 30 mg daily was given to hyperthyroidism patients, and high-dose intravenous methylprednisolone was given to ophthalmopathy patients. Libraries were constructed in a second round of multiplex PCR, after which size selection and purification were carried out. Sequencing of the libraries was done on an Illumina HiSeq2000 using paired-end 100 bp reads. Raw data were processed with SOAPnuke, discarding reads with adapters, uncalled bases, mean Phred below 15, or no exact constant-primer or identifier match. COPE v1.2.5 was used to merge the high-quality paired reads, and each unique nucleotide sequence was defined as a clonotype. Clonotypes were aligned to IMGT TRBV, TRBD and TRBJ reference segments using MiTCR v1.1. Analysis was restricted to V-J combinations with a frequency above 0.0001, which covered roughly 99% of repertoires. The TCS score was defined as the ratio of F50 (clonal expansion) to E x V (chaos), calculated using BLOSUM62-based TCRdist between CDR3 peptides within each V-J. Welch's t-statistics and random forest reduced around 510 V-J features to fewer than 15, which were used in a naive Bayes classifier (R e1071). Sample size was not statistically predetermined, and investigators were not blinded to group allocation. The paper reports TCR Vbeta CDR3 sequencing of some 140 peripheral blood samples: under 45 ophthalmopathy, 75 to 80 hyperthyroidism and approximately 17 progressor patients.

Sequencing was performed on peripheral blood mononuclear cells (PBMCs), taken at new diagnosis, from a patient treated with antithyroid drugs. This receptor was obtained from a woman younger than 45 with Graves disease. Donor details come from another sample of the same person, matched by shared clones.

The CDR3 sequence is CASSIESRDTQYF. The DNA is as follows: TGTGCCAGTAGTATTGAATCTCGGGATACGCAGTATTTT. The chain is made from TRBV19 and TRBJ2-3; too little of a D gene remains to name it. Taken from the germline V gene (reference sequence), the CDR1 and CDR2 loops are LNHDA and SQIVND. The CDR3, cysteine through phenylalanine, is 13 amino acids long. Kept here is only the CDR3 DNA, which spans 39 bases and is read in frame from base 1. V and J are truncated by 3 bases and 6 bases respectively, leaving an intervening sequence of 10 bases.